The subject of this entry is one T cell receptor beta chain. This specimen comes from a study of blood T cell repertoires in COVID-19. The protocol was immunoSEQ multiplex PCR, while the TCRdb copy is restricted to in-frame clones and leaves out a portion. The repertoire holds about 380,000 clones, with 70% to 90% as singletons. Clinical history as reported by participants underpinned cohort assignment. The length of the CDR3 is 13 residues. Trimming stripped 6 bases from V and 4 bases from J, with 12 bases between. This receptor was taken from a woman aged 18 to 35 who had recovered from COVID-19. J is TRBJ1-2 and V is TRBV12-3 or TRBV12-4; a possible D gene is TRBD1 (6 bases). Sample: PBMCs or T cells enriched from blood (not recorded which). CDR3 DNA sequence: TGTGCCAGCAGCCAGGGGCTTGGCTATGGCTACACCTTC. It specifies CASSQGLGYGYTF.